This TCR beta chain was found in a study of blood T cells in healthy people across ages. Study as a whole: With template switching, about one barcoded beta molecule was captured per two T cells.

A sample-barcoded 5' primer and a J-beta primer mix were used in a second PCR of roughly 7 to 11 cycles. Each cDNA molecule received a tag from a template-switch adaptor that had 12 random nucleotides. MiXCR, run by TCRdb on the 5' RACE reads, gives a single entry per CDR3 protein. This table holds about 1.5 million distinct CDR3 sequences, under 55% found once. The germline V gene has CDR1 LGHNT and CDR2 FRNRAP. The CDR3 runs to 13 residues. About this clonotype itself: Its specificity is unknown.

Study-level results: Higher diversity, along with more naive CD4+ cells, distinguished long-lived donors from aged donors. A roughly linear fall in TCR beta diversity per million T cells was seen with increasing age.

Sequencing was carried out using blood. This receptor was obtained from a woman under 30 in good health. The rearrangement links TRBV12-5 to TRBJ2-5, with TRBD1 matching 9 bases. The J call may be mistaken, given a closer DNA end match to TRBJ2-7. The CDR3 loop is CASVRTGAYEQYF. CDR3 nucleotide sequence: TGTGCTAGTGTCCGGACAGGGGCCTACGAGCAGTACTTC.